This TCR beta chain was identified in a study of beta chain features in type 1 diabetes. Study-wide results and caveats: Researchers report that Type 1 diabetes patients had moderately but significantly shorter TCRB CDR3s across all four CD4+ subsets. The analysis here could not establish whether HLA type shapes TCRB rearrangement.

In the case of this clone: Its matching antigen is unknown.

Trimming pared 1 base from V and 8 bases from J, leaving 20 bases between. From germline, CDR1 is MGHDK and CDR2 SYGVNS. This CDR3 is built from 16 residues. Sequencing targeted expressed TCRB transcripts, as all isolated RNA had been reverse transcribed. Repertoires were generated with immunoSEQ multiplex PCR, while TCRdb's copy carries only in-frame clones and drops some. The repertoire has around 40,000 clones, roughly 70% of them found once; the top ten carry around 1.7%. The origin of this receptor is a man aged 25 to 45 with type 1 diabetes. Some clones in this sample may be carry-over from other donors' samples. This chain connects TRBV25-1 to TRBJ1-2; D not resolved. Material for sequencing was Tregs from blood. CDR3 region: CASSELFGGSFGGYTF. The CDR3 coding sequence is TGTGCCAGCAGTGAATTATTTGGTGGTTCTTTCGGGGGCTACACCTTC.